The sequence of this T cell receptor (beta chain) was determined in a study of HIV-infected patients and healthy controls. Findings and limits, study-wide: MAIT alpha-chain CDR3s were frequent in healthy controls, depleted in HIV+.

Approximately 510 ng RNA was reverse transcribed with alpha and beta constant-region primers. Alpha and beta chain libraries were made separately by chain-specific third strand synthesis with multiplexing indices. One entry per CDR3 protein, called by TCRdb with MiXCR from the 5' RACE reads. The sample comprises roughly 10,000 distinct CDR3 sequences, around 8% of which are singletons, and under 6.5% rests with the top ten. Judged by abundance, this clonotype is medium-sized. Its specificity is not known. J gave up 4 bases and V 2 bases, and 5 bases lay outside the gene matches. There are 16 residues in the CDR3. The germline V gene encodes CDR1 SGHAT and CDR2 FQNNGV. Whole blood was used without fractionation, so all unsorted peripheral T cells were included.

What was sequenced was blood. The TCR was taken from an adult in good health. The V and J genes are TRBV11-2 and TRBJ2-1; 10 nucleotides line up with TRBD2. CDR3 nucleotide sequence: TGTGCCAGCAGCTTACTTCGGACTAGCGGTTACAATGAGCAGTTCTTC. Its protein is CASSLLRTSGYNEQFF.